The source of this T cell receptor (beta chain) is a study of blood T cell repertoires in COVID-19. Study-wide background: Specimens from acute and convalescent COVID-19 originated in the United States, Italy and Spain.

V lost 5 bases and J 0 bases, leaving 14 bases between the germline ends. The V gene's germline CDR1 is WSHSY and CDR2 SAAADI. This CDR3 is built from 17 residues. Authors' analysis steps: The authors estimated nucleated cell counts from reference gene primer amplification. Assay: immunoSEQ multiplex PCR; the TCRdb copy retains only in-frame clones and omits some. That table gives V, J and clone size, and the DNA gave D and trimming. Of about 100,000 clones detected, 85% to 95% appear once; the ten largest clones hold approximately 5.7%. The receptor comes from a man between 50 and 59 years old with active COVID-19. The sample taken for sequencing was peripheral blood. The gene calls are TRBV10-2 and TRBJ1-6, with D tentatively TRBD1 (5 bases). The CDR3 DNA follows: TGCGCCAGCAGTACTGGCAGGACAAGCTCCTATAATTCACCCCTCCACTTT. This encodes CASSTGRTSSYNSPLHF.